The 8 T cell receptor beta chains given below trace back to one sample, sequenced in a study of breast tumors, draining lymph nodes, adjacent tissues. The lymph nodes were axillary draining lymph nodes from breast cancer patients. TCRdb used MiXCR to reprocess the multiplex PCR reads, holding one entry per CDR3 protein. The sample yields about 120,000 distinct CDR3 sequences, approximately 20% seen once. The source material was axillary lymph node tissue. All receptors derive from a female donor with breast cancer. Some clones in this sample may be carry-over from other donors' samples.

This clonotype was detected a few times. A much larger clone lies a single base off, so this may be a read error. V usage is TRBV20-1 and J usage is TRBJ2-2; tentative D call: TRBD2 (7 bases). The germline V gene encodes CDR1 DFQATT and CDR2 SNEGSKA (reference sequence). This CDR3 region has 17 residues. The CDR3, as DNA: TGCAGTGCTAGGCCTGCGTGGGGGGGCCCAAACACCGGGGGGCTGTTTTTT. The encoded protein is CSARPAWGGPNTGGLFF.

This sequence joins TRBV6-5 and TRBJ2-3; 9 nucleotides agree with TRBD2. Germline values: CDR1 MNHEY, CDR2 SVGAGI. The V gene end was trimmed by 0 bases and the J gene end by 7 bases; junction bases not matched to a gene: 11. The CDR3 loop spans 17 amino acids. For the CDR3, the DNA is TGTGCCAGCAGTTACTCAGGCCTAGCGGGAAGTAGGAATACGCAGTATTTT. Its protein product is CASSYSGLAGSRNTQYF.

This clonotype has a count of ten or more. The genes are TRBV20-1 and TRBJ2-3; tentatively, D is TRBD2 (5 bases). V was shortened by 0 bases and J by 0 bases, with 16 bases between the two germline ends. Germline V gene data show CDR1 as DFQATT and CDR2 as SNEGSKA (reference sequence). The CDR3 is 17 residues long. Written as DNA, the CDR3 is TGCAGTGCTAGAGATCTTCTAGAGCCGGGGAGCACAGATACGCAGTATTTT. It specifies CSARDLLEPGSTDTQYF.

There are many counts of this clonotype. The V and J genes are TRBV2 and TRBJ1-5; D is undetermined. V lost 6 bases and J 2 bases, leaving 11 bases between the germline ends. Per the germline V gene, CDR1 is SNHLY and CDR2 is FYNNEI. The CDR3 has 14 residues. Written as DNA, the CDR3 is TGTGCCAGCAGGATGTCGGAGGGCAATCAGCCCCAGCATTTT. Translation gives CASRMSEGNQPQHF.

This clonotype was recorded many times. V usage is TRBV3-1 and J usage is TRBJ2-3; D remains unclear. This CDR3 has 13 residues. From germline, CDR1 is LGHDT and CDR2 YNNKEL (reference sequence). Between the trimmed V and J ends, which lost 1 base and 3 bases, there was a span of 5 bases. The CDR3 DNA follows: TGTGCCAGCAGCCAAGTGTCGACAGATACGCAGTATTTT. It encodes CASSQVSTDTQYF.

This clonotype has at least ten counts. V usage is TRBV16 and J usage is TRBJ2-1; 7 bases are a match to TRBD2. The CDR3 has 13 residues. Unmatched junction bases numbered 1, after V lost 1 base and J lost 7 bases. From germline, CDR1 is KGHSY and CDR2 FQNENV. The CDR3, as DNA: TGTGCCAGCAGCCAATGGGAGGGGAATGAGCAGTTCTTC. Encoded protein: CASSQWEGNEQFF.

Remarks on this clonotype: Germline is not matched at one junction end, which may reflect a read error. The V call is TRBV2, the J call TRBJ2-7; possibly TRBD1 for D (5 bases). Germline CDR1 SNHLY, CDR2 FYNNEI. The CDR3 totals 10 residues. The CDR3 region has the DNA TGCGCCAGCAGGGTGAGGGAGCAGTACTTC. Translation: CASRVREQYF.

There are a few counts of this clonotype. The rearrangement joins TRBV30 to TRBJ2-3; 7 bases map to TRBD1. Germline V CDR1 and CDR2: GTSNPN, SVGIG (reference sequence). CDR3 size: 15 residues. V lost 8 bases and J lost 1; bases outside the gene matches: 12. CDR3 bases: TGTGCCCGAGATACAGGGGCGTTGGGCACAGATACGCAGTATTTT. The encoded protein is CARDTGALGTDTQYF.